One sample yielded the 3 T cell receptor beta chains listed below, sequenced in a study of blood T cell repertoires in COVID-19. The data were produced by immunoSEQ multiplex PCR, yet TCRdb's version contains in-frame clones alone and is incomplete. The sample carries 80,000 to 100,000 clones, about 86% recorded once. The source material was peripheral blood. These receptor sequences come from a woman older than 75 in a cohort sampled during active or convalescent COVID-19.

This rearrangement joins TRBV9 to TRBJ1-6, with TRBD1 matching over 9 bases. Losses at the gene ends were 3 bases for V and 7 bases for J; bases not matched to a gene: 5. The CDR3 is 15 residues long. CDR1 is SGDLS and CDR2 is YYNGEE in the germline V gene. Here the CDR3 reads CASSAGQGSNSPLHF. CDR3 bases: TGTGCCAGCAGCGCGGGACAGGGCTCGAATTCACCCCTCCACTTT. Supplemented by reference TRBV9 and TRBJ1-6, the full variable domain reads DSGVTQTPKHLITATGQRVTLRCSPRSGDLSVYWYQQSLDQGLQFLIQYYNGEERAKGNILERFSAQQFPDLHSELNLSSLELGDSALYFCASSAGQGSNSPLHFGNGTRLTVT.

This clone was counted a single time. The V gene is TRBV9, the J gene TRBJ1-2; 8 bases are shared with TRBD1. This CDR3 region has 15 residues. The V segment lost 2 bases and the J segment 7 bases; nucleotides outside the gene matches: 10. Germline V gene sequence: CDR1 SGDLS, CDR2 YYNGEE. For the CDR3, the DNA is TGTGCCAGCAGCGTGGCGGACAGGGATATTGCTGGCTACACCTTC. It encodes CASSVADRDIAGYTF.

This clone came up a few times. The rearrangement joins TRBV7-9 to TRBJ2-1; possible D gene TRBD2, 6 bases. V was shortened by 1 base and J by 5 bases, with 21 bases between the two germline ends. Per germline, CDR1 SEHNR and CDR2 FQNEAQ (reference sequence). The CDR3 sequence is 18 residues long. DNA for the CDR3: TGTGCCAGCAGCTTAGGGCCCCTTGGAGCGGGCCGTAACAATGAGCAGTTCTTC. Its protein is CASSLGPLGAGRNNEQFF.